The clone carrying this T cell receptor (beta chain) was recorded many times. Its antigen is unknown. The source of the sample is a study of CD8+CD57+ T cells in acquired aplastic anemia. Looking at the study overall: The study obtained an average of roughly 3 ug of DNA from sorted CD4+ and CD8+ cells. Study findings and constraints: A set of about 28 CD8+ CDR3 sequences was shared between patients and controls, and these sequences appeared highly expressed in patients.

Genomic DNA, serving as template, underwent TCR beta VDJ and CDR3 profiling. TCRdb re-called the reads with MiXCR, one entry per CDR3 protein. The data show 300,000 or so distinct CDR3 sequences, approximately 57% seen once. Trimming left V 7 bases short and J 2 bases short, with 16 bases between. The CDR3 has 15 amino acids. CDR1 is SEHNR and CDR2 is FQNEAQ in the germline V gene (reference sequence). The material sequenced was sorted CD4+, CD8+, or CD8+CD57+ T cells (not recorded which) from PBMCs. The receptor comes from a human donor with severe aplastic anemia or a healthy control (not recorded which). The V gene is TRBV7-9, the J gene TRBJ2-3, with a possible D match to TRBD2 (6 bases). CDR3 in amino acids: CASNLPPGLTDTQYF. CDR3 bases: TGTGCCAGCAACCTACCCCCGGGACTCACAGATACGCAGTATTTT.